Listed below are T cell receptor beta chains from one sample, sequenced in a study of molecular identifiers for immune sequencing clone quantification. TCRdb used MiXCR to reprocess the PCR reads, holding one entry per CDR3 protein. The sample lists 100,000 or so distinct CDR3 sequences, roughly 38% seen once, with around 4.2% in the top ten. Sequenced: naive CD8+ T cells from blood, with Jurkat cell RNA spiked in. All receptors derive from a human donor in good health. Some libraries in this study had Jurkat cell RNA spiked in. Each CDR3 is given with its conserved first and last residue. A D gene is named only where the DNA matches it firmly.

D gene | J gene | V gene | CDR3 protein
. | TRBJ2-7 | TRBV27 | CASSFSAAYEQYF
TRBD2 | TRBJ2-1 | TRBV7-9 | CASSPRTSGRVEQFF
. | TRBJ2-7 | TRBV7-9 | CASSIAPSSSHEQYF
. | TRBJ2-5 | TRBV5-4 | CASSLGDDLETQYF
TRBD2 | TRBJ2-5 | TRBV7-2 | CASSLVPLGRAGVVTQYF
. | TRBJ1-2 | TRBV19 | CASSISGGYTF
. | TRBJ1-1 | TRBV9 | CASSPDGEGDTEAFF
. | TRBJ1-5 | TRBV27 | CASSLSIYQPQHF
. | TRBJ2-5 | TRBV5-6 | CASSLEVTFMEPQCF
. | TRBJ1-1 | TRBV28 | CASSLFLQGQAFF
TRBD2 | TRBJ2-1 | TRBV28 | CASSPPAGYEQFF
TRBD1 | TRBJ2-1 | TRBV29-1 | CSVEAGVQFDRDRFF
. | TRBJ2-1 | TRBV7-9 | CASSTHRDAGSYNEQFF
. | TRBJ1-5 | TRBV13 | CASGFGQSNQPQHF
TRBD2 | TRBJ2-2 | TRBV6-5 | CASSLAGTGELFF
. | TRBJ2-7 | TRBV10-2 | CASGHEQYF
TRBD1 | TRBJ2-5 | TRBV7-9 | CASRRGRSLGQGTETQYF
. | TRBJ2-7 | TRBV21-1 | CASSKTRWGTGTYEQYF
. | TRBJ2-3 | TRBV4-3 | CASSQDLLAFTDTQYF
. | TRBJ2-3 | TRBV10-2 | CASSESNGGTDTQYF
. | TRBJ2-7 | TRBV6-2/TRBV6-3 | CASSYLNVGEQYF
. | TRBJ1-1 | TRBV4-1 | CASSQDVLNTEAFF